In its sample, the clone carrying this T cell receptor beta chain was seen once. V shed 2 bases and J 7 bases; nucleotides not matched to a gene: 3. The CDR3 contains 15 residues. CDR1 is LNHDA and CDR2 is SQIVND in the germline V gene (reference sequence). Per the study methods: Quantification of nucleated cells was approximated via reference gene primer amplification. Here immunoSEQ multiplex PCR was the method, and the copy in TCRdb shows in-frame clones only, minus some. Clone size and the V and J calls come from that table; the DNA yielded D and trimming. The sample shows 180,000 or so clones, about nine tenths of them seen only once. This specimen belongs to a study of blood T cell repertoires in COVID-19. For the study at large: T cells, B-cell-depleted T cells, or PBMCs provided the cDNA or gDNA that served as material.

Sequencing was carried out using peripheral blood. The TCR sequence derives from a man in his 70s with acute or convalescent COVID-19. The chain couples TRBV19 to TRBJ2-2; 11 bases line up with TRBD1. The CDR3 DNA follows: TGTGCCAGTAGTATAAGGACAGGGGGCATCGGGGAGCTGTTTTTT. This sequence encodes CASSIRTGGIGELFF.